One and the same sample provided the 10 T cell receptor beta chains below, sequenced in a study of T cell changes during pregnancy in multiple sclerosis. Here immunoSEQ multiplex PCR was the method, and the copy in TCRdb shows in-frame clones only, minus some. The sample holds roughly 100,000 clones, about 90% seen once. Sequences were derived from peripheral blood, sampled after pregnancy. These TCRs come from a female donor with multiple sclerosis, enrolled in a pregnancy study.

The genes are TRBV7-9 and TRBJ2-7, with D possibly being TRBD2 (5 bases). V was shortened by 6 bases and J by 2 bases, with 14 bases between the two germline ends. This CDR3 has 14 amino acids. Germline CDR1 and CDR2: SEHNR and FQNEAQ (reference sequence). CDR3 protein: CASSFSAVTYEQYF. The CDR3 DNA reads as TGTGCCAGCAGTTTTAGCGCAGTTACCTACGAGCAGTACTTC. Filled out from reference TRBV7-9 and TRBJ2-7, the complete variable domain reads DTGVSQNPRHKITKRGQNVTFRCDPISEHNRLYWYRQTLGQGPEFLTYFQNEAQLEKSRLLSDRFSAERPKGSFSTLEIQRTEQGDSAMYLCASSFSAVTYEQYFGPGTRLTVT.

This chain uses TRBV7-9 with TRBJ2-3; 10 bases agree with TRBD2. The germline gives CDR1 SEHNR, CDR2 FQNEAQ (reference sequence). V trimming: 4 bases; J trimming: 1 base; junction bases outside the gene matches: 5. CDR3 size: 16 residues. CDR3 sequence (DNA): TGTGCCAGCAGCTCTATAGGACTAGCGGGCACAGATACGCAGTATTTT. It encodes CASSSIGLAGTDTQYF.

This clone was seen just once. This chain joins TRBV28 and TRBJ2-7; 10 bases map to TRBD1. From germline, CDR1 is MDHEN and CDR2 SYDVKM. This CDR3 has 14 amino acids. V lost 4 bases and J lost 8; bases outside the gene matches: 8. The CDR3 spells CASSSAGTGVQQYF. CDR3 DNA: TGTGCCAGCAGTTCCGCCGGGACAGGGGTGCAGCAGTACTTC.

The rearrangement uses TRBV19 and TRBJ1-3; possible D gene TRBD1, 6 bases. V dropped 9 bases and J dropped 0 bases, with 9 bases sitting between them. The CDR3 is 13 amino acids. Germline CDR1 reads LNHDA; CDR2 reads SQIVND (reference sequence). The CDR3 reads CASKTGSGNTIYF. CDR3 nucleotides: TGTGCCAGCAAGACAGGCTCTGGAAACACCATATATTTT.

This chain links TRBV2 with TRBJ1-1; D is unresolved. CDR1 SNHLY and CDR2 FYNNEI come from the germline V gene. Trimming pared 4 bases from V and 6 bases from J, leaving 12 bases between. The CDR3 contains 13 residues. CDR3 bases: TGTGCCAGCAGTGGAAGGCTGGGCCCTGAAGCTTTCTTT. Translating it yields CASSGRLGPEAFF.

The CDR3 DNA is TGTGCCAGCAGTGTGGGCGCGGACAATACTATCTACGAGCAGTACTTC. Translation: CASSVGADNTIYEQYF. The chain has TRBV2 and TRBJ2-7; D possibly corresponds to TRBD1 (5 bases). V gave up 4 bases and J gave up 3 bases, with 19 bases separating them. From germline, CDR1 is SNHLY and CDR2 FYNNEI. This CDR3 contains 16 residues.

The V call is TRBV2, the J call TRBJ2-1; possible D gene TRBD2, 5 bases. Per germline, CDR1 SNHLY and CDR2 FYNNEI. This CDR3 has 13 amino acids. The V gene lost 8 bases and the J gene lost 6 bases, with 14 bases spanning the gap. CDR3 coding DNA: TGTGCCAGCCTAGCAGGCCTGTTCAATGAGCAGTTCTTC. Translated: CASLAGLFNEQFF.

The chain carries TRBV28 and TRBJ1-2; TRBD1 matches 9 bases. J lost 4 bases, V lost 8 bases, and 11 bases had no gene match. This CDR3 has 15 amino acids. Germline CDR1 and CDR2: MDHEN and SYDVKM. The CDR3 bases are TGTGCCAGCCGGGACAGGGAAGGTAGTAGCTATGGCTACACCTTC. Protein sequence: CASRDREGSSYGYTF.

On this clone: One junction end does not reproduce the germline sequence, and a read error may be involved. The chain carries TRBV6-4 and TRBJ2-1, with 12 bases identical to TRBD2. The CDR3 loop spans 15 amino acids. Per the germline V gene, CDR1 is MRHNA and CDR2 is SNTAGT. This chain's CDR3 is CASSKTSGSYDEQFF. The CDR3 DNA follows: TGTGCCAGCAGTAAGACTAGCGGGAGCTACGATGAGCAGTTCTTC.

The CDR3 DNA reads as TGCGCCAGCAGCCCACGGCGGCAGGGCCACGGGGAGCTGTTTTTT. Its protein product is CASSPRRQGHGELFF. The chain links TRBV5-1 to TRBJ2-2; possibly TRBD1 for D (5 bases). The CDR3 is 15 amino acids. Per the germline V gene, CDR1 is SGHRS and CDR2 is YFSETQ. The germline V and J ends were trimmed by 4 bases and 7 bases, with 17 bases remaining between them.